The T cell receptor beta chain under discussion was sequenced for a study of T cell responses to AZD1222 COVID-19 vaccine. Sequenced by immunoSEQ multiplex PCR; TCRdb stores in-frame clones only, minus some. The sample contains approximately 150,000 clones, 93% of which appear only once. For this clone: Its specificity is not known.

Overall study findings and caveats: Repertoire collection took place solely once the T cell response had peaked. White British ancestry dominated among donors, who included more females, and clonal diversity was possibly underestimated. Baseline seropositives among AZD1222 recipients totaled only six. Increases in Spike-specific TCR breadth and depth were seen after two AZD1222 doses.

Trimming cost V 0 bases and J 6 bases; bases outside gene matches: 10. Per germline, CDR1 PRHDT and CDR2 FYEKMQ (reference sequence). This CDR3 has 17 residues. This clonotype was sampled from an adult in good health. Material: peripheral blood, obtained on day 0 of AZD1222 vaccination. This chain connects TRBV13 to TRBJ2-2; 7 bases line up with TRBD2. The CDR3 sequence is CASSLGRGGGSPGELFF. CDR3 DNA sequence: TGTGCCAGCAGCTTAGGCCGAGGCGGGGGTTCCCCCGGGGAGCTGTTTTTT.